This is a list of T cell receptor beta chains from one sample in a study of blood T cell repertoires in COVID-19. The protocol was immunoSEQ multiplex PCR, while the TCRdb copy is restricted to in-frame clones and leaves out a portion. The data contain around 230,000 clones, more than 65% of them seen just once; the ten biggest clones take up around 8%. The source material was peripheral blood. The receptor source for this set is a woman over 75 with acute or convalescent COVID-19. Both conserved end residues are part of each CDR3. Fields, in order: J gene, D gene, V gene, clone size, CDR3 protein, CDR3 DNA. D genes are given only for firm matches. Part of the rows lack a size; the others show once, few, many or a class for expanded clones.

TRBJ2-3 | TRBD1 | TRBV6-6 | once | CASSGTGGRDTQYF | TGTGCCAGCAGCGGGACAGGGGGCAGGGATACGCAGTATTTT
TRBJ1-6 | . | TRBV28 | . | CASSLPQNSYNSPLHF | TGTGCCAGCAGTTTGCCTCAGAACTCCTATAATTCACCCCTCCACTTT
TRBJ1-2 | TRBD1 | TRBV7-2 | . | CASSLDRNNYGYTF | TGTGCCAGCAGTTTGGACAGGAATAACTATGGCTACACCTTC
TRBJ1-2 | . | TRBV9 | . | CASSVAAGEQYGYTF | TGTGCCAGCAGCGTAGCGGCAGGGGAGCAATATGGCTACACCTTC
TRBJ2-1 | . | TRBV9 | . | CASSVDAGAANEQFF | TGTGCCAGCAGCGTAGATGCAGGGGCGGCCAATGAGCAGTTCTTC
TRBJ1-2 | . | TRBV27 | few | CASSWGHSYGYTF | TGTGCCAGCAGTTGGGGACACAGCTATGGCTACACCTTC
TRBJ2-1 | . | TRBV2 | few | CASSERRASRPHLIF | TGTGCCAGCAGTGAAAGGAGGGCCTCAAGACCCCACCTTATCTTC
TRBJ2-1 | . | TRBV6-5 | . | CASKPTGQFYNEQFF | TGTGCCAGCAAACCCACCGGACAATTCTACAATGAGCAGTTCTTC
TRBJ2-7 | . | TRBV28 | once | CASREQGYEQYF | TGTGCCAGCAGAGAACAGGGCTACGAGCAGTACTTC
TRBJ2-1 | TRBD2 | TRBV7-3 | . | CASSSLGAGGSDEQFF | TGTGCCAGCAGCTCTCTTGGGGCGGGAGGGAGCGATGAGCAGTTCTTC
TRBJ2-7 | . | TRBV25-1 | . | CASRGAYEQYF | TGTGCCAGCAGGGGGGCGTACGAGCAGTACTTC
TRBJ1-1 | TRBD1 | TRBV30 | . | CAWRSGTGNTEAFF | TGTGCCTGGAGATCCGGGACAGGGAACACTGAAGCTTTCTTT
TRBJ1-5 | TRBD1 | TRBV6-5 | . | CASLLGTGAQPQHF | TGTGCCAGCCTTTTAGGGACAGGGGCTCAGCCCCAGCATTTT
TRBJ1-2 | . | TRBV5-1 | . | CASSLVVGANGYTF | TGCGCCAGCAGCTTGGTTGTGGGGGCGAATGGCTACACCTTC
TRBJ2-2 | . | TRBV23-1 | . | CASRDGGTENTGELFF | TGCGCCAGCCGCGACGGCGGGACAGAGAACACCGGGGAGCTGTTTTTT
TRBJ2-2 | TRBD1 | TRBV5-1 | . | CASSFQGTDNTGELFF | TGCGCCAGCAGCTTCCAAGGGACAGATAACACCGGGGAGCTGTTTTTT
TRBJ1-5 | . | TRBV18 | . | CASSPPEGFGNQPQHF | TGTGCCAGCTCACCACCGGAGGGGTTTGGCAATCAGCCCCAGCATTTT
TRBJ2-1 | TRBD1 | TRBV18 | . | CASSPAKPGQGIQFEQFF | TGTGCCAGCTCACCGGCGAAGCCGGGACAGGGAATACAATTTGAGCAGTTCTTC
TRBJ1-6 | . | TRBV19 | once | CASSMQGSSPLHF | TGTGCCAGTAGTATGCAGGGTAGCTCACCCCTCCACTTT
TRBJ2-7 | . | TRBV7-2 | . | CASRFDRTSEQYF | TGTGCCAGCAGGTTTGACAGGACCTCCGAGCAGTACTTC
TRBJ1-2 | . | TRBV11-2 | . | CASSSSALWGYTF | TGTGCCAGCAGCTCTAGCGCCCTCTGGGGCTACACCTTC
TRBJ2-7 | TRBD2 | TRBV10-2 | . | CASSEHSGGRQYEQYF | TGCGCCAGCAGTGAACATTCGGGCGGGAGGCAGTACGAGCAGTACTTC
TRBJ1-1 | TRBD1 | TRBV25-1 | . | CASSDPGTVETEAFF | TGTGCCAGCAGTGATCCCGGGACAGTCGAAACTGAAGCTTTCTTT
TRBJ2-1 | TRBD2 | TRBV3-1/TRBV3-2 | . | CASSLGLAGGPDEQFF | TGTGCCAGCAGCCTGGGACTAGCGGGAGGGCCCGATGAGCAGTTCTTC
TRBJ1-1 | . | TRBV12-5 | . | CASGLSQGEAFF | TGTGCTAGTGGTTTGAGTCAGGGTGAAGCTTTCTTT
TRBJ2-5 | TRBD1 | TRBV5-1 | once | CASSPELDRRETQYF | TGCGCCAGCAGCCCAGAACTGGACAGGCGAGAGACCCAGTACTTC
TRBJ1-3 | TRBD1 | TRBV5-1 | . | CASREGASSGNTIYF | TGCGCCAGCAGGGAGGGGGCGAGCTCTGGAAACACCATATATTTT
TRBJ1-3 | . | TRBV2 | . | CASRFSGAWNTIYF | TGTGCCAGCAGATTTTCAGGGGCTTGGAACACCATATATTTT
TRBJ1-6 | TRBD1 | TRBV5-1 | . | CASSPSGTANSPLHF | TGCGCCAGCAGCCCATCCGGGACAGCTAATTCACCCCTCCACTTT
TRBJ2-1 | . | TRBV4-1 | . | CASSQDAGAPYNEQFF | TGCGCCAGCAGCCAAGATGCAGGGGCCCCCTACAATGAGCAGTTCTTC
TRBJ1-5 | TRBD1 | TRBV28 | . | CASSPPGQGYQPQHF | TGTGCCAGCAGTCCCCCGGGACAGGGCTATCAGCCCCAGCATTTT
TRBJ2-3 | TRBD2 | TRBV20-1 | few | CSASGGGTDTQYF | TGCAGTGCTAGTGGGGGGGGCACAGATACGCAGTATTTT
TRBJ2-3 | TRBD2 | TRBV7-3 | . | CASSSGTSWTDTQYF | TGTGCCAGCAGCTCCGGGACTAGCTGGACAGATACGCAGTATTTT
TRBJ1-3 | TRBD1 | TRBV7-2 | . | CASSLRQGTGNTIYF | TGTGCCAGCAGCCTTAGACAGGGAACTGGAAACACCATATATTTT
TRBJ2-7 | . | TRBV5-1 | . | CASSFNHGNYEQYF | TGCGCCAGCAGCTTTAATCACGGGAATTACGAGCAGTACTTC
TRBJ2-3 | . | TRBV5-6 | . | CASSSTKHRTRTDTQYF | TGTGCCAGCAGCTCCACGAAACACAGGACCCGCACAGATACGCAGTATTTT